This TCR beta chain was captured in a study of blood T cell repertoires in COVID-19. The wider study: COVID-19 samples, acute and convalescent, were from the United States, Italy and Spain. Sample material is recorded as cDNA or gDNA derived from T cells, B-cell-depleted T cells, or PBMCs.

Original processing notes: Reference gene primer amplification gave nucleated cell count estimates. Produced via immunoSEQ multiplex PCR; TCRdb's table is partial and in-frame only. V and J calls and clone size follow that table, whereas D and trimming were derived from the DNA. The sample records about 260,000 clones, around 86% being singletons. Patients of the Seattle cohort, enrolled during active infection, were followed longitudinally. The CDR3 loop spans 16 amino acids. CDR1 is MNHEY, CDR2 SMNVEV, per germline (reference sequence). Trimming removed 5 bases from V and 0 bases from J, with 11 bases in between.

The chain recombines TRBV27 with TRBJ2-6, with a possible D match to TRBD1 (6 bases). The source material was peripheral blood. This TCR derives from a woman aged 55-70 years with COVID-19, enrolled during active disease. The CDR3 region is CASSPTGTSGANVLTF. DNA for the CDR3: TGTGCCAGCAGTCCAACAGGGACCTCTGGGGCCAACGTCCTGACTTTC.